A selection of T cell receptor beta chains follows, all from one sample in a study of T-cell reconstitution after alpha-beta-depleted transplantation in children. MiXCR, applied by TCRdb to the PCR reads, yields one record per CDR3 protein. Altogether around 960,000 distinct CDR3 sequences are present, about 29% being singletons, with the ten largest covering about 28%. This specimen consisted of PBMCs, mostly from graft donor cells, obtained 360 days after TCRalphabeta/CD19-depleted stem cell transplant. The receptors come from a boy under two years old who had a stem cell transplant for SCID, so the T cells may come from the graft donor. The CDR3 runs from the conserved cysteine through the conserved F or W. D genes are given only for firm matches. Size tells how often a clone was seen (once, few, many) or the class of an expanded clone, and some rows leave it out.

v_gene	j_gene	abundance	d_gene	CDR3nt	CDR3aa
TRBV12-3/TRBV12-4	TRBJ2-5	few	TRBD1	TGTGCCAGCAGTTTAGGGGGAACAGGGGACCAAGAGACCCAGTACTTC	CASSLGGTGDQETQYF
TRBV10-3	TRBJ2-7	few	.	TGTGCCATCAGTACCGACTACTCCTACGAGCAGTACTTC	CAISTDYSYEQYF
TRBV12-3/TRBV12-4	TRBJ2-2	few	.	TGTGCCAGCAGTTTACGGCGAGGACAGAAGGCCGGGGAGCTGTTTTTT	CASSLRRGQKAGELFF
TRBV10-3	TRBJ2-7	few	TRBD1	TGTGCCATCAGTTTCGGACAGGGGATCCCCTACGAGCAGTACTTC	CAISFGQGIPYEQYF
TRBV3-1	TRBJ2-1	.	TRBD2	TGTGCCAGCAGCCGGGCCTCCCGAGCGGGGGGCTACAATGAGCAGTTCTTC	CASSRASRAGGYNEQFF
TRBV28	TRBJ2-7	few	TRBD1	TGTGCCAGCAGCCTCGACCGGGACAGTCCCTACGAGCAGTACTTC	CASSLDRDSPYEQYF
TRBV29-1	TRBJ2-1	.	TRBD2	TGCAGCGTTGGTTCCCTCCGAAGGACTAGCTCCTACAATGAGCAGTTCTTC	CSVGSLRRTSSYNEQFF
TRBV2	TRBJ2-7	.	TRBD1	TGTGCCAGCAAATACGGGACAGGGGGCGACGAGCAGTACTTC	CASKYGTGGDEQYF
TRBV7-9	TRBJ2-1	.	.	TGTGCCAGCAGCTTAGGGGGGGGCTTCGAGCAGTTCTTC	CASSLGGGFEQFF
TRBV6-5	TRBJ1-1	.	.	TGTGCCAGCAGTTACTGGCAGGGTTCGAACACTGAAGCTTTCTTT	CASSYWQGSNTEAFF
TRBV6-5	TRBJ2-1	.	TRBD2	TGTGCCAGCAGTTCCGGCGGGGGGTGGAATGAGCAGTTCTTC	CASSSGGGWNEQFF
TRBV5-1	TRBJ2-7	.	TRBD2	TGCGCCAGCAGCTTGGTCCGGGGGGGGCCTTCCTACGAGCAGTACTTC	CASSLVRGGPSYEQYF
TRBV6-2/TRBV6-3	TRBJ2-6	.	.	TGTGCCAGCAGCCCCGTCCTCTCTGGGGCCAACGTCCTGACTTTC	CASSPVLSGANVLTF
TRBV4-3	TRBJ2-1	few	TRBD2	TGCGCCAGCAGCCAAGAGGGACTAGCCCTGAGCTCCTACAATGAGCAGTTCTTC	CASSQEGLALSSYNEQFF
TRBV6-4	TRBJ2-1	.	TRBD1	TGTGCCACCGGGACAGGGAGGGCCTCCTACAATGAGCAGTTCTTC	CATGTGRASYNEQFF
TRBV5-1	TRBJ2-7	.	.	TGCGCCAGCAGCTTCGGGGGCGCTGAGGAGCAGTACTTC	CASSFGGAEEQYF
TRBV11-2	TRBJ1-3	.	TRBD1	TGTGCCAGCAGCCCCCGGGACAGGGGAGCTGGAAACACCATATATTTT	CASSPRDRGAGNTIYF
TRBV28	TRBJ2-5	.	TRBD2	TGTGCCAGCAGTTTAGATGGACTAGCGGGGGGGCTGGAGACCCAGTACTTC	CASSLDGLAGGLETQYF
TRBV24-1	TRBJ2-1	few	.	TGTGCCACCTCCCATCTGGAGAATGAGCAGTTCTTC	CATSHLENEQFF
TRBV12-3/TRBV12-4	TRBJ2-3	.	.	TGTGCCAGCAGCATAGACAGGATCACAGATACGCAGTATTTT	CASSIDRITDTQYF
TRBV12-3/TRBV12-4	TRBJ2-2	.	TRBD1	TGTGCCAGCAGTTTAGCCCCTGAATTCCCCGAGACAGGGGTCACCGGGGAGCTGTTTTTT	CASSLAPEFPETGVTGELFF
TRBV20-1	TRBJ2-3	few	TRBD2	TGCAGTGCTAGTCGGCTAGCGGGGCAGGATACGCAGTATTTT	CSASRLAGQDTQYF
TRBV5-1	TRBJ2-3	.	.	TGCGCCAGCAGCATCCTATCGGGCCCCCCCACAGATACGCAGTATTTT	CASSILSGPPTDTQYF
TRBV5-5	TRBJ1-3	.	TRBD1	TGTGCCAGCAGCCGTCCCGGGACAGGAGCCACCATATATTTT	CASSRPGTGATIYF
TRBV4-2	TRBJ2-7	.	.	TGTGCCAGCAGCCAAGATTACGGCGGGCCCTACGAGCAGTACTTC	CASSQDYGGPYEQYF
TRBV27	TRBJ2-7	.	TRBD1	TGTGCCAGCAGTTTGCGCTCAAATATTGGGACAGGGACACTCTACGAGCAGTACTTC	CASSLRSNIGTGTLYEQYF